The TCR beta chain under discussion was sequenced for a study of T cells in Graves' hyperthyroidism and ophthalmopathy. Study-wide points: Ophthalmopathy was model-predicted a median about 6.7 months pre-onset.

This clonotype was observed at least ten times. What it recognizes is unknown. V lost 7 bases and J lost 6, with 9 bases in between. CDR3 length equals 11 residues. The germline V gene has CDR1 MDHEN and CDR2 SYDVKM. It was RNA transcripts that yielded the amplified TCR beta CDR3 regions. First-round RT-PCR with HTBI primers amplified the TCR CDR3 region. TCRdb re-called the multiplex PCR reads through MiXCR, storing one row per CDR3 protein. The table lists hundreds of thousands of distinct CDR3 sequences, about 15% of them singletons. Sample: blood. This sequence joins TRBV28 and TRBJ1-1, with D uncertain. This clonotype originated in a woman aged 45-65 years with Graves' ophthalmopathy. CDR3 region: CASKGWPEAFF. The CDR3 DNA reads TGTGCCAGCAAGGGCTGGCCTGAAGCTTTCTTT.